The T cell receptor beta chain under discussion was sequenced for a study of blood T cell repertoires in COVID-19. Measured with immunoSEQ multiplex PCR; TCRdb has only the in-frame clones, and not every one. The sample has a few hundred thousand clones; approximately 84% are singletons. The J segment lost 6 bases and the V segment lost 1 base, leaving 6 bases of the junction unmatched. There are 15 residues in the CDR3. The germline V gene encodes CDR1 SGHNT and CDR2 YENEEA. V and J are TRBV11-3 and TRBJ2-7; 10 bases agree with TRBD1. The TCR comes from a woman aged 30 to 39 who had recovered from COVID-19. The specimen was PBMCs or T cells enriched from blood (not recorded which). The CDR3 spells CASSLGGTGVSEQYF. The DNA for the CDR3 is TGTGCCAGCAGCTTAGGTGGGACAGGGGTTTCCGAGCAGTACTTC.